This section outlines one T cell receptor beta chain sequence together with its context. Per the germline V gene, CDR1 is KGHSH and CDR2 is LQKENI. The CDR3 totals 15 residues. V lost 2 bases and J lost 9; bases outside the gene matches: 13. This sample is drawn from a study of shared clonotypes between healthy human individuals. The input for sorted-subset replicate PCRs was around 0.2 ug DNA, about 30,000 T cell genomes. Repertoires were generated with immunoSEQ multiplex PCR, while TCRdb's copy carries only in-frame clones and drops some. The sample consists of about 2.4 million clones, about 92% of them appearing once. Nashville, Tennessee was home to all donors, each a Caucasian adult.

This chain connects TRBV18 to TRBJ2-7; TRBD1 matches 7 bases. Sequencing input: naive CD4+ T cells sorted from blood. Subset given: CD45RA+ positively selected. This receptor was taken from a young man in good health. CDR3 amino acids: CASSPGSDRVMGQYF. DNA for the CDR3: TGTGCCAGCTCACCAGGATCAGACAGGGTAATGGGGCAGTACTTC.